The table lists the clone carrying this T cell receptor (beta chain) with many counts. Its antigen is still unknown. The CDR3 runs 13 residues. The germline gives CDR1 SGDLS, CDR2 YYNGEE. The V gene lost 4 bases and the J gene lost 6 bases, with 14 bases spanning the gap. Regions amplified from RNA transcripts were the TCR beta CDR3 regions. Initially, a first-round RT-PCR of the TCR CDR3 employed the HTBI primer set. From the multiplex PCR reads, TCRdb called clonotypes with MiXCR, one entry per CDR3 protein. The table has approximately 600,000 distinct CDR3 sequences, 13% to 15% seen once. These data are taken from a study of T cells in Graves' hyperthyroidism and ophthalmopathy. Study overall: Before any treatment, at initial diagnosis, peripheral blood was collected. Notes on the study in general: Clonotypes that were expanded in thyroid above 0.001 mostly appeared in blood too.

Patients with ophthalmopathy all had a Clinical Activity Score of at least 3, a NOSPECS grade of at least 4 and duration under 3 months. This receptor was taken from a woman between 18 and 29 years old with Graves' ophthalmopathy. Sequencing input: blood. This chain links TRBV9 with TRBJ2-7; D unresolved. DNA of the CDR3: TGTGCCAGCAGCCCTCAACACACGGGCGAGCAGTACTTC. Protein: CASSPQHTGEQYF.